The 2 T cell receptor beta chains below come from one sample, sequenced in a study of T-cell memory formation after mild COVID-19. TCRdb reprocessed the 5' RACE reads with MiXCR, giving one entry per CDR3 protein. The sample has approximately 580,000 distinct CDR3 sequences, just over 20% seen once; the top ten hold around 12%. The sample taken for sequencing was PBMCs or a T cell subset sorted from them (not recorded which). The receptors here all came from an adult woman who had mild COVID-19 (a few samples of this study predate the infection). Cell type and time point are not known.

The V gene is TRBV11-2, the J gene TRBJ2-7; D tentatively fits TRBD1 or TRBD2 (5 bases each). This CDR3 region has 15 residues. The ends were cut back, 6 bases at V and 2 bases at J, with 17 bases in the middle. CDR1 and CDR2 from the germline V gene are SGHAT and FQNNGV. CDR3 sequence reads: CASSLTGTETYEQYF. Here the CDR3 DNA reads TGTGCCAGCAGTTTAACCGGGACCGAGACCTACGAGCAGTACTTC.

In this sample, this clonotype turned up many times. The chain is built from TRBV6-5 and TRBJ1-5; 8 bases are shared with TRBD1. From germline, CDR1 is MNHEY and CDR2 SVGAGI. The V gene end was trimmed by 6 bases and the J gene end by 3 bases; junction bases not matched to a gene: 4. The CDR3 consists of 14 residues. The CDR3 here is CASRRQGSNQPQHF. For the CDR3, the DNA is TGTGCCAGCAGGCGACAGGGGTCCAATCAGCCCCAGCATTTT.